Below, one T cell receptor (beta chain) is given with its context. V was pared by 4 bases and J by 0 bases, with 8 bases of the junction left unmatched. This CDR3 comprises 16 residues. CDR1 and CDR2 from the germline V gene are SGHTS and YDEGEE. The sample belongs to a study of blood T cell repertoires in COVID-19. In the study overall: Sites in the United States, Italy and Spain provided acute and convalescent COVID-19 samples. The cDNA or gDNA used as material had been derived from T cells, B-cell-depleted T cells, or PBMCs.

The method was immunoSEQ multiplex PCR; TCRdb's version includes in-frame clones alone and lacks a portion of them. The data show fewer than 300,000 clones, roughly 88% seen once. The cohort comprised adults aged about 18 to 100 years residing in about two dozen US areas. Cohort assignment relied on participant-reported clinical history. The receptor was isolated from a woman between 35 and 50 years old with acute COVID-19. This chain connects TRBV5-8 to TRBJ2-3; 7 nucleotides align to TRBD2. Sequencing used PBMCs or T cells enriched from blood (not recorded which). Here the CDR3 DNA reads TGTGCCAGCAGCCAGCGACTAGCTGCTAGCACAGATACGCAGTATTTT. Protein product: CASSQRLAASTDTQYF. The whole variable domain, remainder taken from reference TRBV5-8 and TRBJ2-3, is EAGVTQSPTHLIKTRGQQATLRCSPISGHTSVYWYQQALGLGLQFLLWYDEGEERNRGNFPPRFSGRQFPNYSSELNVNALELEDSALYLCASSQRLAASTDTQYFGPGTRLTVL.